Included here is one T cell receptor beta chain sequence, with context. V lost 5 bases and J lost 2, with 13 bases in between. The CDR3 spans 14 residues. Germline V gene data show CDR1 as SGHRS and CDR2 as YFSETQ. Produced via immunoSEQ multiplex PCR; TCRdb's table is partial and in-frame only. There are 150,000 or so clones in the sample; 88% occur only once, and less than 3.5% lies in the top ten. This record comes from a study of T cell responses to AZD1222 COVID-19 vaccine. This chain links TRBV5-1 with TRBJ1-2; tentatively, D is TRBD1 (5 bases). The receptor's source is an adult in good health. The sample consisted of peripheral blood, taken on day 0 of AZD1222 vaccination. The CDR3 region is CASRPGPGNYGYTF. The CDR3 DNA follows: TGCGCCAGCAGGCCCGGGCCAGGGAACTATGGCTACACCTTC. Full variable domain (missing parts from reference TRBV5-1 and TRBJ1-2): KAGVTQTPRYLIKTRGQQVTLSCSPISGHRSVSWYQQTPGQGLQFLFEYFSETQRNKGNFPGRFSGRQFSNSRSEMNVSTLELGDSALYLCASRPGPGNYGYTFGSGTRLTVV.